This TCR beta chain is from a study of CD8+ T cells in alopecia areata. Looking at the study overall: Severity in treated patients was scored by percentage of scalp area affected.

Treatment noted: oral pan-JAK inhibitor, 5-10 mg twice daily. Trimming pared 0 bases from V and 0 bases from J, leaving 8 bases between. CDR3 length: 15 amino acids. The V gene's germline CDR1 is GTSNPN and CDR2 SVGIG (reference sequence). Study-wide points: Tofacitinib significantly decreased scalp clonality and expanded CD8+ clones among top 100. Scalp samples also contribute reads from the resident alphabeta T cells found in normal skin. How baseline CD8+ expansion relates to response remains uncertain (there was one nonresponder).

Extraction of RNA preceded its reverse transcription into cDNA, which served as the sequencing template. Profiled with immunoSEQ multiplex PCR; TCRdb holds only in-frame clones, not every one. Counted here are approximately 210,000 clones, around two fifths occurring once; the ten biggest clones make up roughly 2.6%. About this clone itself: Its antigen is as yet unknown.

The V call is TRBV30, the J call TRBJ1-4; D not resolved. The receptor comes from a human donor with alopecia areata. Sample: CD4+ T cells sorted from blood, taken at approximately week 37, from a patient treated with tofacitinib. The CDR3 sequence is CAWSVSGATNEKLFF. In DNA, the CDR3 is TGTGCCTGGAGTGTCTCCGGAGCAACTAATGAAAAACTGTTTTTT.